This T cell receptor (delta chain) was sequenced for a study of gamma-delta T cells after stem cell transplantation. Germline V gene sequence: CDR1 TSWWSYY, CDR2 QGS. This CDR3 comprises 17 residues. V was pared by 11 bases and J by 0 bases, with 25 bases between. TCRdb used CATT to re-call clones from the RT-PCR reads. Found here are over 9,000 delta-chain clones, about two fifths of them singletons; the top ten hold 2.5% to 3.5%. This clonotype was sampled from a human donor. It is not recorded whose cells these are; they may come from a transplant donor. Input material: gamma-delta T cells. The chain carries TRDV1 and TRDJ1, with D perhaps matching TRDD3 (6 bases). The DNA for the CDR3 is TGTGCTAGTGGGGAAAAGTGGGGGGACCTACACACCGATAAACTCATCTTT. Protein sequence: CASGEKWGDLHTDKLIF.